The 6 T cell receptor beta chains presented below share a single source sample, sequenced in a study of cytomegalovirus exposure and HLA in healthy donors. With 60 Vbeta and 13 Jbeta primers, the PCR was carried out. Clones were sequenced by immunoSEQ multiplex PCR, and TCRdb holds only the in-frame ones, with some missing. The sample shows around 140,000 clones, approximately 84% of them seen only once. Material for sequencing was PBMCs. These receptors were taken from a woman aged 18-29 years in good health and CMV-seronegative.

J is TRBJ2-5 and V is TRBV11-3; possibly TRBD2 for D (6 bases). The V end was cut by 8 bases, the J end by 5 bases, with 15 bases between. Germline CDR1 reads SGHNT; CDR2 reads YENEEA. The length of the CDR3 is 13 residues. DNA for the CDR3: TGTGCCAGCGGTTCGGGGGAGTCGGAGACCCAGTACTTC. It codes for CASGSGESETQYF.

The chain couples TRBV5-1 to TRBJ2-5, with D perhaps TRBD2 (6 bases). The CDR3 is made up of 13 amino acids. Between the trimmed V and J ends, which lost 1 base and 5 bases, there was a span of 9 bases. Germline lookup yields CDR1 SGHRS and CDR2 YFSETQ. CDR3 residues: CASSLTGEETQYF. CDR3 nucleotide sequence: TGCGCCAGCAGCTTGACGGGGGAGGAGACCCAGTACTTC.

The DNA for the CDR3 is TGTGCCTGGAGGAGGGCGTATGGCTACACCTTC. Its protein is CAWRRAYGYTF. This chain connects TRBV30 to TRBJ1-2; D remains unclear. This CDR3 region has 11 residues. V shed 3 bases and J shed 5 bases, with 7 bases lying between them. In germline, CDR1 is GTSNPN, CDR2 SVGIG (reference sequence).

V usage is TRBV30 and J usage is TRBJ2-2; D gene ambiguous. V was pared by 1 base and J by 2 bases, with 8 bases between. The germline V gene has CDR1 GTSNPN and CDR2 SVGIG (reference sequence). This CDR3 comprises 14 residues. The CDR3 DNA follows: TGTGCCTGGAGTGGCTCAGTTAACACCGGGGAGCTGTTTTTT. This translates into CAWSGSVNTGELFF.

The chain uses TRBV30 and TRBJ1-2; D is unclear. Germline-derived CDR1 and CDR2 are GTSNPN and SVGIG (reference sequence). This CDR3 contains 12 residues. Trimming took 3 bases from V and 0 from J, leaving 5 bases between them. CDR3 in DNA: TGTGCCTGGAGCGGTGCTAACTATGGCTACACCTTC. Amino acid sequence: CAWSGANYGYTF.

The chain carries TRBV30 and TRBJ2-7, with TRBD2 as a possible D gene (5 bases). Germline CDR1 is GTSNPN and CDR2 is SVGIG (reference sequence). The V end was cut by 2 bases, the J end by 3 bases, with 11 bases between. This CDR3 spans 13 amino acids. The CDR3 bases are TGTGCCTGGAGTTCGAGGGCGGGCTACGAGCAGTACTTC. Protein: CAWSSRAGYEQYF.